The 16 T cell receptor beta chains reported below all come from one sample, sequenced in a study of blood T cell repertoires in COVID-19. Some clones are missing from TCRdb's copy, which holds only in-frame ones; the method was immunoSEQ multiplex PCR. Counted here are 65,000 to 85,000 clones, roughly 90% occurring once; the ten biggest clones make up 6.3%. Sequencing used peripheral blood. These receptors all come from a man older than 75 with COVID-19, enrolled during active disease.

The chain has TRBV5-6 and TRBJ1-6, with 8 bases matching TRBD1. The CDR3 sequence is 15 residues long. V shed 0 bases and J 6 bases; nucleotides not matched to a gene: 2. From germline, CDR1 is SGHDT and CDR2 YYEEEE. The CDR3 loop is CASSLVTGGNSPLHF. CDR3 bases: TGTGCCAGCAGCTTGGTTACAGGGGGTAATTCACCCCTCCACTTT.

This chain uses TRBV15 with TRBJ1-2, with D perhaps TRBD1 (5 bases). Trimming took 3 bases from V and 5 from J, leaving 16 bases between them. The CDR3 extends over 15 amino acids. Germline CDR1 and CDR2: LNHNV and YYDKDF (reference sequence). The CDR3 coding sequence is TGTGCCACCAGCAGCCATGCCGCAGGGCCGTATGGCTACACCTTC. Encoded protein: CATSSHAAGPYGYTF.

V usage is TRBV5-4 and J usage is TRBJ1-4; 7 bases match TRBD1. In germline, CDR1 is SGHNT, CDR2 YYREEE (reference sequence). The CDR3 covers 14 residues. The ends lost 2 bases at V and 7 bases at J; junction bases unmatched: 5. CDR3: CASSLGGGGEKLFF. The CDR3 coding sequence is TGTGCCAGCAGCTTAGGAGGGGGCGGTGAAAAACTGTTTTTT.

V gene TRBV29-1 combines with J gene TRBJ2-5, with TRBD1 matching over 8 bases. V gave up 6 bases and J gave up 4 bases; unmatched junction bases: 4. The CDR3 is made up of 12 amino acids. Looked up from germline, CDR1 is SQVTM and CDR2 is ANQGSEA. CDR3 sequence (DNA): TGCAGCGTGATACAGGGGGGAGAGACCCAGTACTTC. Its translation is CSVIQGGETQYF.

The rearrangement uses TRBV18 and TRBJ1-1; weak D call: TRBD1 (6 bases). Trimming cost V 8 bases and J 7 bases, with 20 bases left between them. Germline CDR1 is KGHSH and CDR2 is LQKENI. The CDR3 length is 14 residues. CDR3 DNA: TGTGCCAGCCAAGGGCGGGGGGCTGATGGTGAAGCTTTCTTT. It translates to CASQGRGADGEAFF. The full variable domain, rest sourced from reference TRBV18 and TRBJ1-1, is NAGVMQNPRHLVRRRGQEARLRCSPMKGHSHVYWYRQLPEEGLKFMVYLQKENIIDESGMPKERFSAEFPKEGPSILRIQQVVRGDSAAYFCASQGRGADGEAFFGQGTRLTVV.

V is TRBV7-2 and J is TRBJ1-2; TRBD1 might be the D (6 bases). The V and J ends lost 0 bases and 3 bases respectively, with 11 bases between them. Germline loops: CDR1 SGHTA, CDR2 FQGNSA. The length of the CDR3 is 15 residues. This CDR3 is CASSLALDSHYGYTF. The DNA of the CDR3 is TGTGCCAGCAGCTTAGCTTTGGACAGCCACTATGGCTACACCTTC.

This chain joins TRBV5-4 and TRBJ1-2; D not certain. This CDR3 region has 13 residues. V was shortened by 2 bases and J by 4 bases, with 9 bases between the two germline ends. Germline CDR1 reads SGHNT; CDR2 reads YYREEE (reference sequence). The CDR3 protein is CASSFAGLYGYTF. For the CDR3, the DNA is TGTGCCAGCAGCTTCGCAGGCCTCTATGGCTACACCTTC.

CDR3 nucleotides: TGCGCCAGCAGCCAAGACACAGGGGGCGAATGGTATGGCTACACCTTC. Amino acid sequence: CASSQDTGGEWYGYTF. The V call is TRBV4-1, the J call TRBJ1-2, with 9 bases aligning to TRBD1. Germline V CDR1 and CDR2: MGHRA, YSYEKL. The V gene end was trimmed by 0 bases and the J gene end by 5 bases; junction bases not matched to a gene: 7. CDR3 size: 16 residues.

This clone was observed once. The V call is TRBV18, the J call TRBJ2-7; 10 bases map to TRBD1. The germline CDR1 and CDR2 sequences are KGHSH and LQKENI. This CDR3 spans 15 amino acids. The trim removed 3 bases at V and 3 bases at J, leaving 5 bases unmatched. The CDR3 loop reads CASSPGTGAHYEQYF. CDR3 nucleotide sequence: TGTGCCAGCTCACCCGGGACAGGGGCACACTACGAGCAGTACTTC.

J is TRBJ2-3 and V is TRBV9; 15 bases line up with TRBD2. This CDR3 comprises 16 residues. V lost 4 bases and J lost 7; bases outside the gene matches: 7. The germline V gene encodes CDR1 SGDLS and CDR2 YYNGEE. The CDR3 protein is CASSPLGTSGGNTQYF. CDR3 bases: TGTGCCAGCAGCCCACTAGGGACTAGCGGGGGGAATACGCAGTATTTT. The full variable domain, rest sourced from reference TRBV9 and TRBJ2-3, is DSGVTQTPKHLITATGQRVTLRCSPRSGDLSVYWYQQSLDQGLQFLIQYYNGEERAKGNILERFSAQQFPDLHSELNLSSLELGDSALYFCASSPLGTSGGNTQYFGPGTRLTVL.

The rearrangement uses TRBV7-2 and TRBJ2-1, with 7 bases fitting TRBD1. Per germline, CDR1 SGHTA and CDR2 FQGNSA. This CDR3 is 13 amino acids long. The trim removed 5 bases at V and 10 bases at J, leaving 8 bases unmatched. The CDR3 DNA sequence: TGTGCCAGCAGCGACAACAGGGGCCCCGAGCAGTTCTTC. Translation: CASSDNRGPEQFF.

The chain employs TRBV5-4 and TRBJ2-7, with TRBD2 matching over 8 bases. Germline V gene data show CDR1 as SGHNT and CDR2 as YYREEE (reference sequence). Germline trimming cut 1 base from V and 4 bases from J; bases unmatched to any gene: 4. The CDR3 is made up of 14 amino acids. CDR3 bases: TGTGCCAGCAGCTTGCGGGAGGGGGGGTACGAGCAGTACTTC. This translates into CASSLREGGYEQYF.

This chain joins TRBV5-4 and TRBJ2-7, with D perhaps TRBD1 (6 bases). V shed 5 bases and J shed 5 bases, with 20 bases lying between them. CDR3 length equals 15 residues. The germline gives CDR1 SGHNT, CDR2 YYREEE (reference sequence). The CDR3, as DNA: TGTGCCAGCAGACCCGAGGTACAGAAGGGGGACGAGCAGTACTTC. As protein: CASRPEVQKGDEQYF.

This chain connects TRBV19 to TRBJ2-7; 7 positions match TRBD1. The germline CDR1 and CDR2 sequences are LNHDA and SQIVND (reference sequence). The CDR3 is 15 residues long. The trim removed 0 bases at V and 6 bases at J, leaving 8 bases unmatched. CDR3 sequence (DNA): TGTGCCAGTAGTATAGAATCAGGGGGAATCGGCGAGCAGTACTTC. This sequence encodes CASSIESGGIGEQYF.

V and J are TRBV3-1 (or the pseudogene TRBV3-2) and TRBJ1-1, with unresolved D. The CDR3 has 14 amino acids. Germline lookup yields CDR1 LGHDT and CDR2 YNNKEL (reference sequence). V dropped 4 bases and J dropped 0 bases, with 9 bases sitting between them. Here the CDR3 DNA reads TGTGCCAGCAGCCCAGATCCAGTGAACACTGAAGCTTTCTTT. Translated: CASSPDPVNTEAFF.

CDR3 protein: CASSPLRGHEQFF. The CDR3, as DNA: TGTGCCAGCAGCCCGCTGCGGGGCCATGAGCAGTTCTTC. This chain joins TRBV11-2 and TRBJ2-1; tentatively, D is TRBD2 (6 bases). Trimming removed 5 bases from V and 8 bases from J, with 13 bases in between. The CDR3 consists of 13 residues. Germline lookup yields CDR1 SGHAT and CDR2 FQNNGV.